The 11 T cell receptor beta chains presented below share a single source sample, sequenced in a study of post-analysis software for immune sequencing data. Which antigens these TCRs recognize remains unknown. Study observations and caveats: Controls had lower frequencies than patients of a handful of TRBV segments, which included TRBV5-6, TRBV5-1 and TRBV20-1.

Unique molecular identifiers had been added to the TCR beta cDNA libraries. MiXCR was run by TCRdb on the PCR reads, yielding one entry per CDR3 protein. Among hundreds of thousands of distinct CDR3 sequences listed, less than 45% were seen once. Sequencing input: blood. All receptors derive from a girl aged 5 to 17 with multiple sclerosis.

V is TRBV4-1 and J is TRBJ1-5; 9 bases agree with TRBD1. Germline V lookup: CDR1 MGHRA, CDR2 YSYEKL. CDR3 length: 20 residues. J gave up 5 bases and V 2 bases, and 19 bases lay outside the gene matches. The CDR3 nucleotides are TGCGCCAGCAGCCAAAGAACGACAAATAAACAGGGGGCGAGCGATCAGCCCCAGCATTTT. This sequence encodes CASSQRTTNKQGASDQPQHF.

The chain joins TRBV24-1 to TRBJ2-3; TRBD1 aligns across 9 bases. The CDR3 loop spans 16 amino acids. Germline V gene lookup returns CDR1 KGHDR and CDR2 SFDVKD. V lost 9 bases, J lost 1 base, and 10 bases stayed unmatched. CDR3 bases: TGTGCCACCCGACAGGGGGGAAGCGGCCGCACAGATACGCAGTATTTT. This gives the protein CATRQGGSGRTDTQYF.

This chain links TRBV29-1 with TRBJ2-1; unclear D gene. This CDR3 region has 16 residues. Trimming stripped 6 bases from V and 2 bases from J, with 20 bases between. CDR1 and CDR2 (germline): SQVTM, ANQGSEA. This chain's CDR3 is CSVATSAGYPYNEQFF. Written as DNA, the CDR3 is TGCAGCGTCGCCACCTCCGCCGGGTACCCCTACAATGAGCAGTTCTTC.

This clonotype was seen a handful of times. The chain combines TRBV24-1 with TRBJ2-1; D gene uncertain. V gave up 5 bases and J gave up 4 bases, with 11 bases separating them. The CDR3 sequence is 14 residues long. CDR1 and CDR2 from the germline V gene are KGHDR and SFDVKD. CDR3 in DNA: TGTGCCACCAGTGCCCCCGGGCCATACAATGAGCAGTTCTTC. Its translation is CATSAPGPYNEQFF.

This clonotype was observed a handful of times. This sequence joins TRBV4-2 and TRBJ1-2; no clear D. Trimming removed 0 bases at V and 7 bases at J, with 9 bases between. This CDR3 has 13 amino acids. Germline-derived CDR1 and CDR2 are LGHNA and YNFKEQ. CDR3: CASSQDPGGGYTF. CDR3 DNA: TGTGCCAGCAGCCAAGATCCGGGAGGTGGCTACACCTTC.

The V and J genes are TRBV6-5 and TRBJ2-7; 9 bases line up with TRBD1. The CDR3 runs to 14 residues. Germline CDR1 MNHEY, CDR2 SVGAGI. V lost 6 bases, J lost 2 bases, and 5 bases stayed unmatched. CDR3 sequence: CASRRDRAPYEQYF. As DNA, the CDR3 is TGTGCCAGCAGGCGGGACAGGGCGCCCTACGAGCAGTACTTC.

The rearrangement joins TRBV7-9 to TRBJ2-5, with TRBD1 matching 8 bases. TRBJ2-7 explains the end of the DNA better; the J call may be wrong. This CDR3 region has 16 residues. Germline CDR1 SEHNR, CDR2 FQNEAQ (reference sequence). The CDR3, as DNA: TGTGCCAGCGGTTTCAAACTGGGACAGGCGACTTACGAGCAGTACTTC. Its protein is CASGFKLGQATYEQYF.

The J gene is TRBJ2-5, the V gene TRBV5-1, with TRBD2 matching over 12 bases. In germline, CDR1 is SGHRS, CDR2 YFSETQ. Trimming at V came to 1 base and at J to 11 bases, leaving 9 bases not matched to a gene. The CDR3 contains 15 residues. The CDR3 protein is CASSLLLAGGNEQYF. CDR3 in DNA: TGCGCCAGCAGCTTGTTACTAGCGGGAGGAAATGAGCAGTACTTC.

This clonotype was observed a handful of times. The V and J genes are TRBV3-1 and TRBJ2-7, with D possibly being TRBD2 (5 bases). Germline CDR1 reads LGHDT; CDR2 reads YNNKEL (reference sequence). This CDR3 is 17 amino acids long. Deletions cut 3 bases from V and 0 bases from J, with 18 bases between. The CDR3 loop reads CASSHDRAAMSSYEQYF. In DNA, the CDR3 is TGTGCCAGCAGCCATGATCGAGCGGCCATGAGCTCCTACGAGCAGTACTTC.

V usage is TRBV5-1 and J usage is TRBJ1-5; 8 bases fit TRBD1. The CDR3 consists of 15 residues. The germline CDR1 and CDR2 sequences are SGHRS and YFSETQ. Trimming removed 3 bases from V and 5 bases from J; junction bases left unmatched: 7. CDR3: CASSSGQGKDQPQHF. DNA for the CDR3: TGCGCCAGCAGCTCTGGACAGGGTAAGGATCAGCCCCAGCATTTT.

The chain employs TRBV9 and TRBJ2-1, with TRBD2 matching over 9 bases. Germline CDR1 is SGDLS and CDR2 is YYNGEE. This CDR3 comprises 14 residues. V trimming: 3 bases; J trimming: 8 bases; junction bases outside the gene matches: 6. DNA for the CDR3: TGTGCCAGCAGCGCCGGGACTAGCATGGATGAGCAGTTCTTC. Residues: CASSAGTSMDEQFF.